The rows below give T cell receptor beta chains drawn from one sample of a study of blood T cell repertoires in COVID-19. Repertoires were generated with immunoSEQ multiplex PCR, while TCRdb's copy carries only in-frame clones and drops some. The profile shows some 99,000 clones, around 82% of them singletons. The sample comprised peripheral blood. These receptors all stem from a woman in her 50s with acute or convalescent COVID-19. CDR3s include the opening cysteine and the closing phenylalanine or tryptophan.

V gene,J gene,CDR3 protein
TRBV11-2,TRBJ1-1,CASSLERGLGTEAFF
TRBV18,TRBJ2-7,CASSPGLAGSYEQYF
TRBV5-1,TRBJ1-1,CASSFTQVNTEAFF
TRBV5-1,TRBJ2-1,CASSIQALAGYNEQFF
TRBV27,TRBJ2-5,CASSFTGVETQYF
TRBV5-1,TRBJ2-7,CASSSEAGYEQYF
TRBV10-3,TRBJ1-1,CAISDWEDAFF
TRBV18,TRBJ1-1,CASSQGAGNTEAFF
TRBV5-1,TRBJ2-3,CASSAGYTDTQYF
TRBV28,TRBJ1-2,CASSLDRENGYTF
TRBV5-1,TRBJ2-3,CASSLRGRGTDTQYF